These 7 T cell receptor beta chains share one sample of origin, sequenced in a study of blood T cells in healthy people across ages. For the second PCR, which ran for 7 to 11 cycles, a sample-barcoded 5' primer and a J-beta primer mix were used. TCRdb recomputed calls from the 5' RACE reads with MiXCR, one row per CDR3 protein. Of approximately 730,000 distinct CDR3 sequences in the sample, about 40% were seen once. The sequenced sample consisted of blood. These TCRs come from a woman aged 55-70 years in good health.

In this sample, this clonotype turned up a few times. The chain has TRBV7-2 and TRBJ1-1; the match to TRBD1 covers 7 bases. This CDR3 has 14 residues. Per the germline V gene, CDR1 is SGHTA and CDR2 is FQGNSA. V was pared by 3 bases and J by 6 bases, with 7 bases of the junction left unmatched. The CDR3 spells CASSFTPGGAEAFF. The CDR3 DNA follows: TGTGCCAGCAGCTTTACTCCAGGGGGGGCTGAAGCTTTCTTT.

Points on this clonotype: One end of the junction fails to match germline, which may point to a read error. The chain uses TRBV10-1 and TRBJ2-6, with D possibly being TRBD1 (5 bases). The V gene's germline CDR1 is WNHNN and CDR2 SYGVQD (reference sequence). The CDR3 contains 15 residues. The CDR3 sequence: CASSEGFSGANALTF. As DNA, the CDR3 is TGCGCCAGCAGTGAAGGGTTCTCTGGGGCCAACGCCCTGACTTTC.

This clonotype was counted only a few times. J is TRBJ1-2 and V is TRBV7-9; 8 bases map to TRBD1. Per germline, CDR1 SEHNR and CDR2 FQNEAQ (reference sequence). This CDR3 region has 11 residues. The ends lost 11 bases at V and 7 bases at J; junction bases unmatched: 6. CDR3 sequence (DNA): TGTGCCGGGTCAGGGGGCGGTGGCTACACCTTC. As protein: CAGSGGGGYTF.

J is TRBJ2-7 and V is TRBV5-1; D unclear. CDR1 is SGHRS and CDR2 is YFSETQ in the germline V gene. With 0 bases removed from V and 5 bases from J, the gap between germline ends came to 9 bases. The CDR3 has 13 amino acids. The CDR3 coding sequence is TGCGCCAGCAGCTTGGTCACCAACAACGAGCAGTACTTC. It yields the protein CASSLVTNNEQYF.

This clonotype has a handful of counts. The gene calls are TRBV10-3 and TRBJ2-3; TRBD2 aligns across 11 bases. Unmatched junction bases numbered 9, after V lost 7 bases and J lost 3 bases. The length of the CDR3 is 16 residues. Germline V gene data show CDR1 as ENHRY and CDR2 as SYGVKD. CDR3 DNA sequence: TGTGCCATCACTCTGGCTAGCGGGGGGAAGACAGATACGCAGTATTTT. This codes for CAITLASGGKTDTQYF.

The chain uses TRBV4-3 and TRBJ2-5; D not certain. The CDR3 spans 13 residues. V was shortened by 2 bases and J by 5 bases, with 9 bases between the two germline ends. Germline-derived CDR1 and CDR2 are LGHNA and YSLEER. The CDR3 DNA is TGCGCCAGCAGCCAAACCCCCGGGGAGACCCAGTACTTC. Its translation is CASSQTPGETQYF.

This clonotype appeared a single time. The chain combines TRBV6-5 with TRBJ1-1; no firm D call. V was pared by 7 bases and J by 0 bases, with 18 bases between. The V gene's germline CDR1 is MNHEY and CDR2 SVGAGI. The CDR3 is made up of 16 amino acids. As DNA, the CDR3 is TGTGCCAGCAAAAGTTTCTCGGCCCCGATGAACACTGAAGCTTTCTTT. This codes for CASKSFSAPMNTEAFF.